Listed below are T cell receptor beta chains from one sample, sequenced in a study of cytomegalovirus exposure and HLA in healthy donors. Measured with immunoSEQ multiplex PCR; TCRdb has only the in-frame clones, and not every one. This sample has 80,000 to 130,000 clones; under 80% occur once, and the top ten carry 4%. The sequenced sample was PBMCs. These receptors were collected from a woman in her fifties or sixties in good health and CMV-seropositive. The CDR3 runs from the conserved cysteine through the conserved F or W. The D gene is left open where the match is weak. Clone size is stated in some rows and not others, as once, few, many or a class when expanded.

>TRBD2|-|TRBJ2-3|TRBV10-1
TGCGCCAGCATCCCTGGGAGGAGCGGGAGGCCCCACGGTACGCAGTATTTT
CASIPGRSGRPHGTQYF
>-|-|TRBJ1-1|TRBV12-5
TGTGCTAGTGGTATCCAGACAGCAAACACTGAAGCTTTCTTT
CASGIQTANTEAFF
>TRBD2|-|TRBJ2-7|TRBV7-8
TGTGCCAGCAGCTTCTCTACTAGCGGGGTGTACGAGCAGTACTTC
CASSFSTSGVYEQYF
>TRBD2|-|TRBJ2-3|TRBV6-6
TGTGCCAGCAGAAGGGGACTAGCGGGGGTCGGGGATACGCAGTATTTT
CASRRGLAGVGDTQYF
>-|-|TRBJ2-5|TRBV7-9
TGTTCCTCAGAAGCGGGAGAGACCCAGTACTTC
CSSEAGETQYF
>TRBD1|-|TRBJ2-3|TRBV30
TGTGCCTGGAGCCTTGGGGGACAGACTAGCACAGATACGCAGTATTTT
CAWSLGGQTSTDTQYF
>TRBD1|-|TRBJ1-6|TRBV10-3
TGTGCCATCAGTGATTCAGGGGGACAGGGGAGTTCACCCCTCCACTTT
CAISDSGGQGSSPLHF
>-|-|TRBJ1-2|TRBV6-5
TGTGCCAGCAGTTACGATACAGGGTATGGCTACACCTTC
CASSYDTGYGYTF
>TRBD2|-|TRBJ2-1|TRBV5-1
TGCGCCAGCAGCCTATTAGCGGGAGTGGGGGATGAGCAGTTCTTC
CASSLLAGVGDEQFF
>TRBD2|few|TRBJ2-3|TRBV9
TGTGCCAGCAGCGTAGGAAGTAGCGGGTCCACAGATACGCAGTATTTT
CASSVGSSGSTDTQYF
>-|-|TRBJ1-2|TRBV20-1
TGCAGTGCGGACAGCATCTATGGCTACACCTTC
CSADSIYGYTF
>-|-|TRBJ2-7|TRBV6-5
TGTGCCAGCAGCAGAGCGGGCGAGCAGTACTTC
CASSRAGEQYF
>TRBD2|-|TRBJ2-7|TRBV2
TGTGCCAGCGGCCCGGGGGGATACGAGCAGTACTTC
CASGPGGYEQYF
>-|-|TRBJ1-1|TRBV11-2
TGTGCCAGCAGCTTAGGTTGGCAGGGGAGCACTGAAGCTTTCTTT
CASSLGWQGSTEAFF
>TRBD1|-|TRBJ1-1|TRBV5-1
TGCGCCAGCAGCCCGGACAGGGGGCGCCTAGGAACTGAAGCTTTCTTT
CASSPDRGRLGTEAFF